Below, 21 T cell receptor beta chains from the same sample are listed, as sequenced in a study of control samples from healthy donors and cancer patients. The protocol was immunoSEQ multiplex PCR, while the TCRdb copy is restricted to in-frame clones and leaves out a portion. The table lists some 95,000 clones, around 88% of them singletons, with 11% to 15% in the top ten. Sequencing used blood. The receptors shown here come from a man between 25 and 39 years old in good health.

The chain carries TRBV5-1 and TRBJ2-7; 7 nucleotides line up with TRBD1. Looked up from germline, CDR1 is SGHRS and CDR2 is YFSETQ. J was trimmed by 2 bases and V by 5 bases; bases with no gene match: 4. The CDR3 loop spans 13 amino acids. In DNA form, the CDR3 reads TGCGCCAGCAGTAGTGGGACAGCCTACGAGCAGTACTTC. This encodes CASSSGTAYEQYF.

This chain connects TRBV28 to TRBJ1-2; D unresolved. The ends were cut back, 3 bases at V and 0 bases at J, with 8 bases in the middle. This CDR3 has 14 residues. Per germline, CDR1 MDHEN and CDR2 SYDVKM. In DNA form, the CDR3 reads TGTGCCAGCAGTTTTAGTTTAGCTAACTATGGCTACACCTTC. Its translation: CASSFSLANYGYTF.

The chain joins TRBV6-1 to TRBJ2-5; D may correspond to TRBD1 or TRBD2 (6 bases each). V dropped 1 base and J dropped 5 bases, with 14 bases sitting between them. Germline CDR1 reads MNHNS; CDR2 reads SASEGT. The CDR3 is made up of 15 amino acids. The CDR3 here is CASSEVFLGGETQYF. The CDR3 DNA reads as TGTGCCAGCAGTGAAGTATTCCTCGGGGGCGAGACCCAGTACTTC.

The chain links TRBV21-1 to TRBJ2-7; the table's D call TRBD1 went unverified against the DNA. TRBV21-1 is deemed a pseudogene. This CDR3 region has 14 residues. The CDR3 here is CASSKWWGAYEQYF. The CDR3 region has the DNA TGTGCCAGCAGCAAATGGTGGGGCGCCTACGAGCAGTACTTC.

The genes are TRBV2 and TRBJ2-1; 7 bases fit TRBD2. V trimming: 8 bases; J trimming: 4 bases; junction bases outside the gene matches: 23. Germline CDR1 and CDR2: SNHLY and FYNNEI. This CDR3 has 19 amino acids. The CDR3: CASEKDGKGGSGVYNEQFF. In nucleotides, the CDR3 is TGTGCCAGCGAAAAGGATGGAAAGGGCGGGAGCGGGGTTTACAATGAGCAGTTCTTC.

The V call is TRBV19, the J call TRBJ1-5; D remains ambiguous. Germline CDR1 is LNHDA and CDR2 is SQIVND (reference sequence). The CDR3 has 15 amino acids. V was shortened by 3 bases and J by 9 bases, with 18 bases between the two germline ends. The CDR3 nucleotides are TGTGCCAGTAGTATTCTCGGGAGCTTGACGGCGCCCCAGCATTTT. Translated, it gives CASSILGSLTAPQHF.

CDR3: CASGLGANTEAFF. CDR3 bases: TGTGCTAGTGGTTTGGGGGCTAACACTGAAGCTTTCTTT. V usage is TRBV12-5 and J usage is TRBJ1-1; D gene uncertain. Trimming pared 1 base from V and 2 bases from J, leaving 5 bases between. Per germline, CDR1 LGHNT and CDR2 FRNRAP. This CDR3 has 13 amino acids.

This chain's CDR3 is CASEGDSNQPQHF. As DNA, the CDR3 is TGTGCCAGCGAAGGCGATAGCAATCAGCCCCAGCATTTT. The chain employs TRBV2 and TRBJ1-5, with unresolved D. CDR1 and CDR2 from the germline V gene are SNHLY and FYNNEI. Trimming pared 8 bases from V and 0 bases from J, leaving 8 bases between. This CDR3 comprises 13 residues.

The CDR3 nucleotides read TGTGCCAGCAGCCAAGAGGGGGGCGGGGAATTCCAAGAGACCCAGTACTTC. As protein: CASSQEGGGEFQETQYF. The chain is built from TRBV4-2 and TRBJ2-5; D might be TRBD1 or TRBD2, each matching 6 bases. Trimming took 0 bases from V and 1 from J, leaving 15 bases between them. This CDR3 comprises 17 residues. Germline CDR1 and CDR2: LGHNA and YNFKEQ.

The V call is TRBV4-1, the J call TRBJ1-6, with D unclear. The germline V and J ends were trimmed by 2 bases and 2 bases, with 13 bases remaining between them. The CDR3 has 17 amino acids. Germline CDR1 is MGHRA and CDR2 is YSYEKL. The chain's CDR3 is CASSQTAISTYNSPLHF. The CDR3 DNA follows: TGCGCCAGCAGCCAAACGGCTATCAGTACCTATAATTCACCCCTCCACTTT.

The CDR3 DNA reads as TGTGCCAGCAGCCGGACAGGACGATGGGGTAGCAATCAGCCCCAGCATTTT. The encoded protein is CASSRTGRWGSNQPQHF. The V call is TRBV6-2 or TRBV6-3, the J call TRBJ1-5; 7 nucleotides agree with TRBD1. The V gene end was trimmed by 6 bases and the J gene end by 0 bases; junction bases not matched to a gene: 11. The CDR3 totals 17 residues. From germline, CDR1 is MNHEY and CDR2 SVGEGT.

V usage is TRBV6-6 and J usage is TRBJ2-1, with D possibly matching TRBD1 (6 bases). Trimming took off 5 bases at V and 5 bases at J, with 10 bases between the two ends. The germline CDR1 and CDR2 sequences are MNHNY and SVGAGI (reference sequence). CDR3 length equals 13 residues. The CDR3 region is CASSQGLHNEQFF. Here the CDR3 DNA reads TGTGCCAGCAGTCAGGGGCTTCACAATGAGCAGTTCTTC.

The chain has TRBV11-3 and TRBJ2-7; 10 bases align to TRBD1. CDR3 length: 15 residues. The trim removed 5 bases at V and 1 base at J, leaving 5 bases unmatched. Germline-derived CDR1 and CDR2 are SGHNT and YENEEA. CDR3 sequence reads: CASSLRDRGSYEQYF. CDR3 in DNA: TGTGCCAGCAGCCTCCGGGACAGGGGTTCCTACGAGCAGTACTTC.

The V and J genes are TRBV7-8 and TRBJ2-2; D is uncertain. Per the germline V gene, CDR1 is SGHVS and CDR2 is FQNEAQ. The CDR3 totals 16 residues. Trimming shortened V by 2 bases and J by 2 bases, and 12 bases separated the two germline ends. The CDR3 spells CASSLQVLSNTGELFF. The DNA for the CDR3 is TGTGCCAGCAGCTTACAGGTCTTGTCCAACACCGGGGAGCTGTTTTTT.

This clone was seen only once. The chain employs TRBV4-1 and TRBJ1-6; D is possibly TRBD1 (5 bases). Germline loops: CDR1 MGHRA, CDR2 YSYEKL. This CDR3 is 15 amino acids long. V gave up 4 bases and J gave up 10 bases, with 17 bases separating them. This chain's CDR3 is CASSPTGLRGSPLHF. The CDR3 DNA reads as TGCGCCAGCAGCCCTACCGGGCTGCGGGGCTCACCCCTCCACTTT.

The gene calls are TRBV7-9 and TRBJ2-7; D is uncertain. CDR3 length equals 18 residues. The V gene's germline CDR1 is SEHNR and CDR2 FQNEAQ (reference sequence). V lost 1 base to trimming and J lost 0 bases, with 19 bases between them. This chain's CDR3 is CASSLDFRASPHSYEQYF. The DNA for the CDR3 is TGTGCCAGCAGCTTAGATTTTAGGGCCTCACCCCACTCCTACGAGCAGTACTTC.

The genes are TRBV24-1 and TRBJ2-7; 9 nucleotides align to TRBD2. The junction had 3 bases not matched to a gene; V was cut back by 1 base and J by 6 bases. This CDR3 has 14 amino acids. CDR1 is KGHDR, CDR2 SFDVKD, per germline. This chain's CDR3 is CATSDLAGGSEQYF. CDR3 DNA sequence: TGTGCCACCAGTGATTTAGCGGGAGGTTCCGAGCAGTACTTC.

CDR3 in amino acids: CASIPGARANTGELFF. The CDR3 DNA reads as TGTGCCAGCATCCCGGGAGCCAGGGCGAACACCGGGGAGCTGTTTTTT. The rearrangement joins TRBV7-8 to TRBJ2-2, with D possibly matching TRBD2 (6 bases). The V end was cut by 7 bases, the J end by 0 bases, with 15 bases between. The CDR3 is made up of 16 amino acids. The V gene's germline CDR1 is SGHVS and CDR2 FQNEAQ.

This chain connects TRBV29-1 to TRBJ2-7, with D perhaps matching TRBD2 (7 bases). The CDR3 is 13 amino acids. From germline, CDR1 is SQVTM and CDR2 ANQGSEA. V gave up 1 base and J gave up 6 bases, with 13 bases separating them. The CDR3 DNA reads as TGCAGCGTTGAAGTACAAGGGGGGGGCGAGCAGTACTTC. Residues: CSVEVQGGGEQYF.

The CDR3 loop reads CASSLDPGVEAFF. The CDR3 nucleotides are TGCGCCAGCAGCTTGGACCCAGGGGTTGAAGCTTTCTTT. J is TRBJ1-1 and V is TRBV5-1, with D possibly matching TRBD1 (6 bases). The V gene's germline CDR1 is SGHRS and CDR2 YFSETQ. Trimming stripped 0 bases from V and 7 bases from J, with 10 bases between. The CDR3 has 13 residues.

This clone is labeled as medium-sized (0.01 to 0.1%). In DNA form, the CDR3 reads TGTGCCAGTAGTAGGGACAGCTCCTACGAGCAGTACTTC. Residues: CASSRDSSYEQYF. The V and J genes are TRBV19 and TRBJ2-7, with 7 bases aligning to TRBD1. The V segment lost 4 bases and the J segment 0 bases; nucleotides outside the gene matches: 0. The CDR3 loop spans 13 amino acids. Germline loops: CDR1 LNHDA, CDR2 SQIVND (reference sequence).